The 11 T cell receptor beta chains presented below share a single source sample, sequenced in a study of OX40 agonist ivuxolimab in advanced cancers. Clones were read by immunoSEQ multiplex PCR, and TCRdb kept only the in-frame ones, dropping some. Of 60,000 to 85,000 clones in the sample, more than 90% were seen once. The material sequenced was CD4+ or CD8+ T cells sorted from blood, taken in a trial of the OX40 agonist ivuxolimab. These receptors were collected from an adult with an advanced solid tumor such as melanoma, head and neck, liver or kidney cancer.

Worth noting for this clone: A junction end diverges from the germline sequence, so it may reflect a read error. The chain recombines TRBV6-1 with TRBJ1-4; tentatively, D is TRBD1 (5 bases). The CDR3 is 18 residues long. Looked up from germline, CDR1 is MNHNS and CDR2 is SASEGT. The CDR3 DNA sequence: TGTGCCACCAGTGACAGAGCATACGTGGATGCAACTAATGAAAAACTGTTTTTT. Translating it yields CATSDRAYVDATNEKLFF.

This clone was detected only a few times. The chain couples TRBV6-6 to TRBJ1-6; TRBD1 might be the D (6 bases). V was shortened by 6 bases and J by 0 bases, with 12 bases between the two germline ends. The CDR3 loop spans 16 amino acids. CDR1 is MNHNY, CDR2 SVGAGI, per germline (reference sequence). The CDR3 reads CASRTQGGSYNSPLHF. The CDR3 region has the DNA TGTGCCAGCAGAACACAGGGAGGCTCCTATAATTCACCCCTCCACTTT.

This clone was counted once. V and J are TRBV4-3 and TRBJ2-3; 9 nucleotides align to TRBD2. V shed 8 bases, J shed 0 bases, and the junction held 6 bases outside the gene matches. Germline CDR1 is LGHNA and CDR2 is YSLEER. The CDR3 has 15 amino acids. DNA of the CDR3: TGCGCCAGCCGGAGACTAGCGGCTAGCACAGATACGCAGTATTTT. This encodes CASRRLAASTDTQYF.

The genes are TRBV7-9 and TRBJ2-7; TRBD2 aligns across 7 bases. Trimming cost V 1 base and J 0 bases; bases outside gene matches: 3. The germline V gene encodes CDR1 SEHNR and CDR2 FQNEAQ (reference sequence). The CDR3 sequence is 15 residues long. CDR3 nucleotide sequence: TGTGCCAGCAGCTTAGTGGCTAGCGGCTCCTACGAGCAGTACTTC. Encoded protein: CASSLVASGSYEQYF.

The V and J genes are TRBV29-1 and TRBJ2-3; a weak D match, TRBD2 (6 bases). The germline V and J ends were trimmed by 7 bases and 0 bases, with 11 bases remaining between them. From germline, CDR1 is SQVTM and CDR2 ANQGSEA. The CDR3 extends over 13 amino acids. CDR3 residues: CSASGVSTDTQYF. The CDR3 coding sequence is TGCAGCGCCTCGGGAGTTAGCACAGATACGCAGTATTTT.

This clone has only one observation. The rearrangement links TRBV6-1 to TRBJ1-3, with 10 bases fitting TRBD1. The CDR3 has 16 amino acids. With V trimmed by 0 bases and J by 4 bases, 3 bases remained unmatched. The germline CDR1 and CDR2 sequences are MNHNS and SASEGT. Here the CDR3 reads CASSEAGTGVGNTIYF. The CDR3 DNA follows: TGTGCCAGCAGTGAAGCCGGGACAGGGGTCGGAAACACCATATATTTT.

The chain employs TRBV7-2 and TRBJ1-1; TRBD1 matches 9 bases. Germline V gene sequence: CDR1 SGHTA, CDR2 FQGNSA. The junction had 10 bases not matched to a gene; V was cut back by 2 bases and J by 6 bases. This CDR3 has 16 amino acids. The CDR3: CASSLWGTGREAEAFF. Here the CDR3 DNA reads TGTGCCAGCAGCTTATGGGGGACAGGGAGGGAGGCTGAAGCTTTCTTT. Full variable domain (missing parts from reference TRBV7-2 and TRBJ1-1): GAGVSQSPSNKVTEKGKDVELRCDPISGHTALYWYRQSLGQGLEFLIYFQGNSAPDKSGLPSDRFSAERTGGSVSTLTIQRTQQEDSAVYLCASSLWGTGREAEAFFGQGTRLTVV.

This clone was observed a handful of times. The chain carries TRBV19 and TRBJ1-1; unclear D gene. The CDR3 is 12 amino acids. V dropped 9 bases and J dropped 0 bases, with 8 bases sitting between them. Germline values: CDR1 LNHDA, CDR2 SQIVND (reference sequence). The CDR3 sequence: CASINLNTEAFF. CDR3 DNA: TGTGCCAGCATTAACTTGAACACTGAAGCTTTCTTT. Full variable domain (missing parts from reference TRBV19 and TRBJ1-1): DGGITQSPKYLFRKEGQNVTLSCEQNLNHDAMYWYRQDPGQGLRLIYYSQIVNDFQKGDIAEGYSVSREKKESFPLTVTSAQKNPTAFYLCASINLNTEAFFGQGTRLTVV.

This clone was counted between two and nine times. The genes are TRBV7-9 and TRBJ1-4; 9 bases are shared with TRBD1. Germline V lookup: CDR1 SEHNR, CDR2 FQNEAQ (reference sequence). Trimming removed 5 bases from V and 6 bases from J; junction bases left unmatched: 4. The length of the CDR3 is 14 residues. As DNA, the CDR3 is TGTGCCAGCAGCAACCGGGACAGGGATGAAAAACTGTTTTTT. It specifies CASSNRDRDEKLFF.

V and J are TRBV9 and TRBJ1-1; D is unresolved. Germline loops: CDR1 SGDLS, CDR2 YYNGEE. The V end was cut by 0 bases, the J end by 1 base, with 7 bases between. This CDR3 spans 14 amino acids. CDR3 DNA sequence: TGTGCCAGCAGCGTAGGGGTAACGAACACTGAAGCTTTCTTT. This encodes CASSVGVTNTEAFF.

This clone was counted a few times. In DNA, the CDR3 is TGTGCCAGCAGCGCCGACAGGGCAGGGTATGAGCAGTACTTC. It yields the protein CASSADRAGYEQYF. The V call is TRBV7-9, the J call TRBJ2-7; 7 bases line up with TRBD1. Looked up from germline, CDR1 is SEHNR and CDR2 is FQNEAQ (reference sequence). CDR3 length: 14 residues. With 5 bases clipped from V and 7 bases from J, the junction kept 11 bases outside the gene matches.